Below, 8 T cell receptor beta chains from the same sample are listed, as sequenced in a study of blood T cell repertoires in COVID-19. The repertoire was sequenced with immunoSEQ multiplex PCR; TCRdb's copy has only in-frame clones and lacks some. The table records about 52,000 clones, roughly 88% of them present only once. Sequencing was done on a sample of peripheral blood. These receptors were collected from a human donor in a cohort sampled during active COVID-19.

This sequence joins TRBV4-2 and TRBJ2-1; 7 positions match TRBD2. This CDR3 has 14 residues. The V and J ends lost 8 bases and 5 bases, in that order; junction bases with no gene match: 9. In germline, CDR1 is LGHNA, CDR2 YNFKEQ. CDR3 residues: CASGSGTNNNEQFF. The CDR3 DNA follows: TGTGCCAGCGGGTCCGGGACTAATAACAATGAGCAGTTCTTC.

The J gene is TRBJ2-6, the V gene TRBV29-1; weak D call: TRBD1 (5 bases). The CDR3 runs to 15 residues. Germline CDR1 SQVTM, CDR2 ANQGSEA. V was trimmed by 5 bases and J by 0 bases, leaving 11 bases between them. CDR3: CSVTTGNSGANVLTF. In DNA form, the CDR3 reads TGCAGCGTTACTACAGGTAACTCTGGGGCCAACGTCCTGACTTTC.

The gene calls are TRBV4-1 and TRBJ2-7; weak D call: TRBD1 (7 bases). The ends were cut back, 5 bases at V and 0 bases at J, with 17 bases in the middle. This CDR3 comprises 16 residues. Germline assignment: CDR1 MGHRA and CDR2 YSYEKL. The CDR3 sequence: CASSIGGGSVSYEQYF. CDR3 nucleotide sequence: TGCGCCAGCAGCATAGGAGGGGGCTCTGTCTCCTACGAGCAGTACTTC.

This clone has only one observation. The chain is built from TRBV7-5 and TRBJ2-1; the table's D call TRBD2 went unverified against the DNA. TRBV7-5 is listed as a pseudogene. This CDR3 has 12 residues. The CDR3 sequence: CARKSEGPGTFF. Here the CDR3 DNA reads TGTGCCAGAAAATCGGAGGGGCCGGGGACCTTCTTC.

V is TRBV19 and J is TRBJ1-2; D gene uncertain. The CDR3 has 12 residues. Trimming cost V 5 bases and J 4 bases, with 8 bases left between them. Germline CDR1 reads LNHDA; CDR2 reads SQIVND (reference sequence). Here the CDR3 DNA reads TGTGCCAGTAGTCGGACTCTCTATGGCTACACCTTC. Translating it yields CASSRTLYGYTF.

This chain links TRBV9 with TRBJ2-2; TRBD1 matches 7 bases. CDR3 size: 16 residues. Losses at the gene ends were 0 bases for V and 4 bases for J; bases not matched to a gene: 6. Germline-derived CDR1 and CDR2 are SGDLS and YYNGEE. This CDR3 is CASSVGQGVTTGELFF. CDR3 coding DNA: TGTGCCAGCAGCGTAGGGCAGGGGGTGACCACCGGGGAGCTGTTTTTT.

Worth noting for this clone: At one of its ends the junction is not consistent with the germline gene, which may arise from a read error. V gene TRBV7-2 combines with J gene TRBJ1-2; TRBD1 matches at 9 bases. The CDR3 sequence is 13 residues long. Germline assignment: CDR1 SGHTA and CDR2 FQGNSA. This CDR3 reads CASSSQPDRGCAF. CDR3 DNA: TGTGCCAGCAGCTCCCAACCGGACAGGGGATGCGCCTTC.

This chain's CDR3 is CSASTGSYEQYF. CDR3 nucleotide sequence: TGCAGTGCTAGTACGGGCTCCTACGAGCAGTACTTC. The chain links TRBV20-1 to TRBJ2-7; D call uncertain. With 3 bases removed from V and 0 bases from J, the gap between germline ends came to 6 bases. The length of the CDR3 is 12 residues. CDR1 and CDR2 (germline): DFQATT, SNEGSKA (reference sequence).